What follows are 5 T cell receptor beta chains derived from one specimen sequenced in a study of CD4+ T cells in melanoma. Profiling relied on immunoSEQ multiplex PCR, and the TCRdb table lists in-frame clones only, not all of them. Of approximately 14,000 clones in the sample, about 60% were seen once. The sample consisted of cells from a culture (not recorded whether cultured in vitro). The receptors were gathered from a human donor with melanoma.

The genes are TRBV9 and TRBJ1-2, with TRBD1 as a possible D gene (6 bases). The CDR3 contains 15 residues. V gave up 4 bases and J gave up 6 bases, with 19 bases separating them. Germline V gene data show CDR1 as SGDLS and CDR2 as YYNGEE. CDR3 DNA: TGTGCCAGCAGCAGAGGTGCCGGGGGCCTCGATGGCTACACCTTC. Protein: CASSRGAGGLDGYTF.

The J gene is TRBJ2-2, the V gene TRBV6-5, with TRBD1 as a possible D gene (5 bases). With 6 bases removed from V and 1 base from J, the gap between germline ends came to 9 bases. Germline V lookup: CDR1 MNHEY, CDR2 SVGAGI. The CDR3 has 14 amino acids. In DNA, the CDR3 is TGTGCCAGCAGACAAGGACAGAACACCGGGGAGCTGTTTTTT. It yields the protein CASRQGQNTGELFF.

The J gene is TRBJ2-3, the V gene TRBV5-1; 7 bases agree with TRBD2. There are 15 residues in the CDR3. Germline V CDR1 and CDR2: SGHRS, YFSETQ. The trim removed 3 bases at V and 2 bases at J, leaving 6 bases unmatched. Written as DNA, the CDR3 is TGCGCCAGCAGCTCGGACGGGGGGACCACAGATACGCAGTATTTT. Encoded protein: CASSSDGGTTDTQYF.

This clone has just one count. The gene calls are TRBV4-2 and TRBJ2-1, with D possibly TRBD1 on 5 matching bases. Trimming removed 7 bases at V and 6 bases at J, with 28 bases between. This CDR3 spans 18 amino acids. Germline V CDR1 and CDR2: LGHNA, YNFKEQ. Written as DNA, the CDR3 is TGTGCCAGCATCTGGGGTGGCAGGGCCTTCGTTTTGGGCAATGAGCAGTTCTTC. Its protein is CASIWGGRAFVLGNEQFF.

J is TRBJ1-2 and V is TRBV7-8; TRBD1 matches at 9 bases. J was trimmed by 2 bases and V by 2 bases; bases with no gene match: 3. The CDR3 consists of 15 residues. CDR1 SGHVS and CDR2 FQNEAQ come from the germline V gene. CDR3 in DNA: TGTGCCAGCAGCTTACGGGACAGGGAGAACTATGGCTACACCTTC. This encodes CASSLRDRENYGYTF.